This T cell receptor beta chain originates from a study of shared clonotypes between healthy human individuals. TCRdb's copy holds only in-frame clones and misses some; the assay was immunoSEQ multiplex PCR. The table lists under 850,000 clones, approximately 77% of them singletons, with about 1.7% in the top ten. The CDR3 has 14 amino acids. Germline CDR1 reads LNHDA; CDR2 reads SQIVND (reference sequence). The V end was cut by 5 bases, the J end by 3 bases, with 14 bases between. Negatively enriched CD4+ T cells were divided by CD45RA into naive and memory. This clone has only a few counts. The chain couples TRBV19 to TRBJ2-7; D may be TRBD2 (6 bases). This clonotype originated in a woman in her 30s in good health. The sample taken for sequencing was memory CD4+ T cells sorted from blood. Indicated subset: CD45RA-negative fraction. CDR3 protein: CASSLVVGSYEQYF. CDR3 nucleotides: TGTGCCAGTAGTCTAGTGGTCGGGAGCTACGAGCAGTACTTC.